This T cell receptor (beta chain) appears in the sequencing data of a study of cytomegalovirus exposure and HLA in healthy donors. CDR3 size: 13 residues. The V and J ends lost 6 bases and 2 bases respectively, with 11 bases between them. Germline lookup yields CDR1 MNHEY and CDR2 SVGAGI. The PCR used 60 Vbeta and 13 Jbeta primers. TCRdb keeps only in-frame clones here, not all; method: immunoSEQ multiplex PCR. The sample has roughly 150,000 clones; over 60% are singletons. The rearrangement uses TRBV6-5 and TRBJ2-7; D remains unclear. The clonotype comes from a young woman in good health and CMV-seropositive. The sample comprised PBMCs. CDR3 region: CASSPHNPYEQYF. Here the CDR3 DNA reads TGTGCCAGCAGCCCCCACAACCCCTACGAGCAGTACTTC.